This T cell receptor beta chain was identified in a study of blood T cell repertoires in COVID-19. Study as a whole: Donors in the United States, Italy and Spain gave samples during acute or convalescent COVID-19. Sources were T cells, B-cell-depleted T cells, or PBMCs; the material itself was cDNA or gDNA.

Self-reported history from a screening survey and questionnaire set each donor's cohort. V gave up 2 bases and J gave up 8 bases, with 10 bases separating them. Germline V CDR1 and CDR2: MDHEN, SYDVKM. The CDR3 runs to 14 residues. The repertoire was sequenced with immunoSEQ multiplex PCR; TCRdb's copy has only in-frame clones and lacks some. The table has some 270,000 clones, around 82% seen once. The sequencing input was PBMCs or T cells enriched from blood (not recorded which). The chain has TRBV28 and TRBJ1-6; unclear D gene. The receptor was derived from a man in his fifties who had recovered from COVID-19. CDR3 sequence: CASSLAGRDSPLHF. CDR3 DNA sequence: TGTGCCAGCAGTTTAGCCGGGAGAGATTCACCCCTCCACTTT.